This T cell receptor (beta chain) was obtained from a study of circulating and synovial CD4+ cells in juvenile arthritis. Libraries were prepared by immunoSEQ multiplex PCR; TCRdb keeps only in-frame clonotypes and omits some of them. Of 35,000 or so clones in the sample, roughly 95% are singletons; the top ten hold 0.15% to 0.2%. General observations from the study: Diversity here was lower than in bulk blood CD4 cells. CPL versus bulk CD4 samples: T cell genome counts differed by at least an order of magnitude.

Trimming left V 2 bases short and J 2 bases short, with 12 bases between. The germline V gene encodes CDR1 LGHNA and CDR2 YNFKEQ. This CDR3 contains 16 residues. As for this clone: Its specificity is unknown.

The sequence was collected from a human donor with juvenile idiopathic arthritis. V gene TRBV4-2 combines with J gene TRBJ2-2; perhaps TRBD2 as D (6 bases). The sequenced sample was CD4+ T cells from blood. The CDR3 region has the DNA TGTGCCAGCAGCCAACGCGGGACTTTAAACACCGGGGAGCTGTTTTTT. Protein sequence: CASSQRGTLNTGELFF.